The following is a TCR beta chain sequence with its context. Its antigen is not known. The data originate from a study of cytomegalovirus exposure and HLA in healthy donors. Whole-study findings and limits: A few CMV-associated chains proved CMV antigen-specific in vitro. Subsequent analysis of the 120 or so validation repertoires found a tendency for first-cohort TCR clusters to co-occur.

Measured with immunoSEQ multiplex PCR; TCRdb has only the in-frame clones, and not every one. The repertoire includes 43,000 or so clones, 80% to 95% of them detected once, and approximately 5.4% sits in the top ten. The receptor comes from a man between 18 and 35 years old in good health and CMV-seronegative. The sequenced material came from PBMCs.

CDR3 nucleotide sequence: TGCGCCAGCAGCTGGACTAGCGGGGGGCCGGCAGATACGCAGTATTTT. Translation gives CASSWTSGGPADTQYF. The gene calls are TRBV5-1 and TRBJ2-3; TRBD2 matches at 14 bases. Germline loops: CDR1 SGHRS, CDR2 YFSETQ. There are 16 residues in the CDR3. V lost 3 bases, J lost 4 bases, and 4 bases stayed unmatched. The variable domain in full, with the rest retrieved from reference TRBV5-1 and TRBJ2-3, is KAGVTQTPRYLIKTRGQQVTLSCSPISGHRSVSWYQQTPGQGLQFLFEYFSETQRNKGNFPGRFSGRQFSNSRSEMNVSTLELGDSALYLCASSWTSGGPADTQYFGPGTRLTVL.